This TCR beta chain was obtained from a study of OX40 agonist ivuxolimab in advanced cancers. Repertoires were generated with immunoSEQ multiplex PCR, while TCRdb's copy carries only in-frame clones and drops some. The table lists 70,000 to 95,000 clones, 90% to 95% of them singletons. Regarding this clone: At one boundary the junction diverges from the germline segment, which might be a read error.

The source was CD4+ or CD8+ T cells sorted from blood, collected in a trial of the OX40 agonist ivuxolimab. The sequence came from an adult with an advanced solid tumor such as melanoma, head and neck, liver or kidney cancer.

In DNA form, the CDR3 reads TGTGTCAGCAGCTTAGTGAACCTGGGGGATGAAAAACTGTTTTTT. It yields the protein CVSSLVNLGDEKLFF. The V gene is TRBV13, the J gene TRBJ1-4; tentative D call: TRBD1 (5 bases). Germline loops: CDR1 PRHDT, CDR2 FYEKMQ (reference sequence). The CDR3 spans 15 residues.